This TCR beta chain was retrieved from a study of blood T cell repertoires in COVID-19. Per the authors' pipeline: Estimation of nucleated cell counts relied on the amplification of reference gene primers. Assay: immunoSEQ multiplex PCR; the TCRdb copy retains only in-frame clones and omits some. V, J and clone size are those of that table, while D and trimming were read from the DNA. This sample has 160,000 or so clones, with 84% found just once. The TCR sequence derives from a woman aged 45-60 years with acute or convalescent COVID-19. The sequenced sample was peripheral blood.

CDR3 in DNA: TGCGCCAGCAGATCCGAAAGCGGGGGGGCCGCCGAGCAGTACTTC. Its protein is CASRSESGGAAEQYF. V gene TRBV5-1 combines with J gene TRBJ2-7; TRBD2 aligns across 10 bases. The V gene's germline CDR1 is SGHRS and CDR2 YFSETQ. This CDR3 spans 15 amino acids. The junction had 11 bases not matched to a gene; V was cut back by 5 bases and J by 6 bases.